This T cell receptor gamma chain comes out of a study of intestinal T cells in coeliac disease (dated by TCRdb to about 2020). Context from the whole study: Coeliac patients were found to be much younger than controls, with mean ages of 16.0 versus 54.8 years recorded in the TRG cohort. Duodenal biopsies from 30 to 35 coeliac disease patients and 20 to 25 non-coeliac controls made up a second, larger TCR-gamma (TRG) cohort. The TCR-delta (TRD) cohort included duodenal biopsies from around ten coeliac disease patients and around ten non-coeliac controls. Broader findings and caveats from the paper: A significant age difference was observed between coeliac and control groups, although significant classification was not yielded by an age-split analysis. It was not possible to tell repeated CDR3 amino acid sequences apart from PCR duplicates. In training, clustering based on TRD kmers put every one of the 22 biopsies in the right class, and the leave-one-out accuracy was reported as 91%. FFPE-derived DNA was found to be relatively degraded, and loss of a proportion of TCR sequences in each sample was likely caused by this degradation. TRG clustering correctly classified most of the 54 biopsies (about 94%), with a reported leave-one-out accuracy of approximately 87%.

Note on this clone: The antigen it binds to is not known. A much larger clone lies a single base off, so this may be a read error. The same CDR3 arises from other DNA sequences in this sample as well.

Taken from the germline V gene, the CDR1 and CDR2 loops are EGSTGY and YDSYTSSV. Trimming accounts for 4 bases at V and 2 bases at J, while the number of junction bases matched to no gene is 10. Reading from cysteine to phenylalanine, the CDR3 counts 16 amino acids. Here the CDR3 DNA is all that survives: 48 bases in frame from base 1. Genomic DNA was extracted with the QIAamp DNA FFPE tissue kit from ten 5-um FFPE scrolls per case. To test whether coeliac disease could be classified from the TCR repertoire, the study used duodenal biopsies that were formalin-fixed paraffin-embedded, fully anonymised, and surplus to diagnostic needs. Library generation was performed with multiplex PCR. The sample was run on an Ion Torrent PGM. TRG repertoires were amplified from approximately 0.2 ug of biopsy DNA using the LymphoTrack kit, whose primers carry Illumina adapters. TRG amplicons were purified with AMPure XP beads, quantified on a 2100 Bioanalyzer, and pooled equimolarly. An Ion PGM instrument was used to sequence the TRG libraries. As for the original processing: FastX discarded any read in which over 10% of nucleotides had a quality score below the third quartile for that patient. Alignment of reads was performed with IMGT/HighV-QUEST so that V, D and J genes were assigned, CDR3 regions were identified and functionality was assessed. After the sequences were translated into amino acids, every sequence predicted to be non-functional was thrown out. The CDR3s were broken into kmers both with and without positional annotation, PCA was run on the kmer frequencies, and the samples were clustered using every one of the 1023 combinations of PCs 1-10. Classification was validated by leave-one-out cross-validation, re-optimising parameters on the remaining samples each time. Shannon diversity was calculated with the vegan R package from repeated random subsamples, each the size of the lowest read count. TCRdb reprocessed the public reads with the caller CATT; rows with the same DNA were merged afterwards. TCRdb's processing, not the authors' own work, is the source of the V and J calls. The sample profile shows about 1,100 gamma-chain clones; 54% of them were found once. The ten largest clones take up roughly 12% of the sample.

This clonotype was obtained from a human donor with celiac disease. Specimen: a duodenal biopsy. The chain joins TRGV4 to TRGJP2. The DNA sequence follows: TGTGCCACCTGGGACGGGGACCGAAGTAGTGATTGGATCAAGACGTTT. Protein translation: CATWDGDRSSDWIKTF.